This paragraph covers one T cell receptor beta chain sequence. The data were taken from a study of technical replicates of blood from a handful of donors. This table comes from immunoSEQ multiplex PCR, and its TCRdb copy is limited to in-frame clones, with some not included. The sample contains some 77,000 clones, around 90% of which appear only once. CDR3 length equals 15 residues. The germline V gene has CDR1 GTSNPN and CDR2 SVGIG (reference sequence). Germline trimming cut 1 base from V and 0 bases from J; bases unmatched to any gene: 4. Sequencing was performed on T cells isolated from PBMCs. This receptor was obtained from a human donor in good health. The chain couples TRBV30 to TRBJ2-7; 9 positions match TRBD1. The CDR3 loop is CAWSADRGGSYEQYF. The CDR3 coding sequence is TGTGCCTGGAGTGCGGACAGGGGAGGCTCCTACGAGCAGTACTTC.